One and the same sample provided the 26 T cell receptor beta chains below, sequenced in a study of immune characterization of retroperitoneal liposarcoma. TCRdb independently ran MiXCR on the PCR reads; one entry per CDR3 protein. The sample includes under 20,000 distinct CDR3 sequences, 37% of them seen just once. The sequenced material came from blood. Every receptor here comes from a male donor with retroperitoneal liposarcoma.

This clonotype was counted ten times or more. The genes are TRBV6-5 and TRBJ2-2, with a tentative D call TRBD2 (5 bases). The germline V and J ends were trimmed by 2 bases and 2 bases, with 15 bases remaining between them. Per the germline V gene, CDR1 is MNHEY and CDR2 is SVGAGI. The CDR3 loop spans 17 amino acids. The CDR3 sequence is CASSYGSGSLNTGELFF. Here the CDR3 DNA reads TGTGCCAGCAGTTACGGCTCGGGATCGCTAAACACCGGGGAGCTGTTTTTT.

J is TRBJ2-5 and V is TRBV6-1; no clear D. This CDR3 has 13 amino acids. Trimming stripped 6 bases from V and 1 base from J, with 9 bases between. Germline loops: CDR1 MNHNS, CDR2 SASEGT. CDR3 bases: TGTGCCAGCAGACCCCAGCCCCAAGAGACCCAGTACTTC. Translating it yields CASRPQPQETQYF.

In this sample, this clonotype is medium-sized. The chain joins TRBV6-6 to TRBJ2-1; no firm D call. CDR3 size: 12 residues. The V and J ends lost 2 bases and 10 bases respectively, with 9 bases between them. CDR1 MNHNY and CDR2 SVGAGI come from the germline V gene (reference sequence). The CDR3 loop is CASSYQVIEQFF. CDR3 DNA: TGTGCCAGCAGTTACCAGGTTATCGAGCAGTTCTTC.

The rearrangement uses TRBV7-8 and TRBJ1-3; perhaps TRBD1 as D (5 bases). Germline V gives CDR1 SGHVS, CDR2 FQNEAQ. CDR3 length: 15 amino acids. The V and J ends lost 1 base and 8 bases respectively, with 15 bases between them. The chain's CDR3 is CASSLEGSPSDTIYF. CDR3 bases: TGTGCCAGCAGCTTAGAGGGGTCTCCGTCTGACACCATATATTTT.

The chain couples TRBV7-4 to TRBJ2-2; TRBD1 aligns across 9 bases. The CDR3 is 15 residues long. V gave up 6 bases and J gave up 6 bases; unmatched junction bases: 8. Germline CDR1 SGHVT, CDR2 SQSDAQ. The CDR3 DNA reads TGTGCCAGCAGACCCCGACAGGGGGGAGCCGGGGAGCTGTTTTTT. Protein sequence: CASRPRQGGAGELFF.

There are many counts of this clonotype. V and J are TRBV12-3 or TRBV12-4 and TRBJ2-7; D gene uncertain. The CDR3 length is 15 residues. V lost 4 bases and J 1 base, leaving 14 bases between the germline ends. CDR3 amino acids: CASSSSGTLSYEQYF. The CDR3 bases are TGTGCCAGCAGTTCCAGTGGAACCCTTTCCTACGAGCAGTACTTC.

The sample holds many counts of this clonotype. The V gene is TRBV6-5, the J gene TRBJ2-4; D gene unclear. V was trimmed by 0 bases and J by 4 bases, leaving 7 bases between them. Germline CDR1 reads MNHEY; CDR2 reads SVGAGI. The CDR3 contains 14 residues. The CDR3 coding sequence is TGTGCCAGCAGTTACTCCCCAGTGAAAAACATTCAGTACTTC. Translated, it gives CASSYSPVKNIQYF.

This chain links TRBV27 with TRBJ1-2, with 9 bases matching TRBD1. CDR3 length: 18 residues. Germline trimming cut 3 bases from V and 7 bases from J; bases unmatched to any gene: 18. Germline assignment: CDR1 MNHEY and CDR2 SMNVEV (reference sequence). As DNA, the CDR3 is TGTGCCAGCAGTTTTTATTTTGGGGACAGGGCGTTTCTTTTTGGCTACACCTTC. Its protein is CASSFYFGDRAFLFGYTF.

The V gene is TRBV18, the J gene TRBJ2-7; the match to TRBD1 covers 8 bases. CDR1 KGHSH and CDR2 LQKENI come from the germline V gene. The CDR3 runs to 14 residues. The V and J ends lost 6 bases and 5 bases, in that order; junction bases with no gene match: 9. The CDR3 region has the DNA TGTGCCAGCTCCAAGGGAGGACAGGGCCACGAGCAGTACTTC. Its protein product is CASSKGGQGHEQYF.

This clonotype was found once. The J gene is TRBJ2-5, the V gene TRBV7-2, with D perhaps being TRBD1 or TRBD2 (6 bases each). The CDR3 spans 13 residues. The ends were cut back, 5 bases at V and 11 bases at J, with 18 bases in the middle. CDR1 is SGHTA, CDR2 FQGNSA, per germline. This CDR3 reads CASSGRRGESQYF. The CDR3, as DNA: TGTGCCAGCAGCGGACGGAGGGGGGAGTCGCAGTACTTC.

J is TRBJ2-5 and V is TRBV7-4, with 11 bases that match TRBD2. The CDR3 covers 16 residues. The V gene's germline CDR1 is SGHVT and CDR2 SQSDAQ. With 5 bases clipped from V and 5 bases from J, the junction kept 10 bases outside the gene matches. The CDR3 DNA reads TGTGCCAGCAGCCCTGGACTAGCGGGCGGGCTTGAGACCCAGTACTTC. Translation gives CASSPGLAGGLETQYF.

The rearrangement joins TRBV12-3 or TRBV12-4 to TRBJ2-2, with D perhaps TRBD2 (6 bases). This CDR3 is built from 16 residues. V was trimmed by 4 bases and J by 2 bases, leaving 14 bases between them. CDR3 in amino acids: CASSSPWTTNTGELFF. For the CDR3, the DNA is TGTGCCAGCAGTTCCCCCTGGACTACAAACACCGGGGAGCTGTTTTTT.

With regard to this clonotype: Sequence at one end of the junction differs from germline and may be a read error. This chain links TRBV12-5 with TRBJ2-3; D unclear. The CDR3 sequence is 12 residues long. CDR1 and CDR2 (germline): LGHNT, FRNRAP. CDR3 DNA sequence: TGTGTTAGTGGTTCTAGCACAGATACGCAGTATTTT. Translated: CVSGSSTDTQYF.

This clonotype was observed at least ten times. The V gene is TRBV6-1, the J gene TRBJ2-5; possibly TRBD2 for D (5 bases). Germline V CDR1 and CDR2: MNHNS, SASEGT. V gave up 5 bases and J gave up 2 bases, with 6 bases separating them. The length of the CDR3 is 12 residues. The CDR3: CASSWEQETQYF. The CDR3 DNA sequence: TGTGCCAGCAGTTGGGAGCAAGAGACCCAGTACTTC.

V usage is TRBV6-6 and J usage is TRBJ1-1; D unclear. The germline gives CDR1 MNHNY, CDR2 SVGAGI (reference sequence). Trimming shortened V by 6 bases and J by 0 bases, and 8 bases separated the two germline ends. The CDR3 is 13 amino acids. Here the CDR3 reads CASRMELNTEAFF. The CDR3 bases are TGTGCCAGCAGGATGGAGTTGAACACTGAAGCTTTCTTT.

This clonotype is medium-sized in the sample. The chain is built from TRBV6-1 and TRBJ2-1; D remains ambiguous. Between the trimmed V and J ends, which lost 7 bases and 2 bases, there was a span of 9 bases. Per germline, CDR1 MNHNS and CDR2 SASEGT. This CDR3 is built from 13 residues. The CDR3 DNA reads as TGTGCCAGCAAGGGTCGAACCTACAATGAGCAGTTCTTC. The encoded protein is CASKGRTYNEQFF.

Notes on this clonotype: A much larger clone sits a single nucleotide away, making a read error possible. V is TRBV27 and J is TRBJ2-1; D not certain. Germline CDR1 is MNHEY and CDR2 is SMNVEV (reference sequence). This CDR3 is 14 amino acids long. With 7 bases removed from V and 13 bases from J, the gap between germline ends came to 23 bases. The CDR3 bases are TGTGCCAGCACCGCCTCGAAGTTTGAGGAGACCCAGTTCTTC. It translates to CASTASKFEETQFF.

A single count supports this clonotype. The J gene is TRBJ2-1, the V gene TRBV10-3, with 14 nucleotides matching TRBD2. CDR3 length: 15 amino acids. Germline CDR1 ENHRY, CDR2 SYGVKD. J was trimmed by 8 bases and V by 6 bases; bases with no gene match: 6. CDR3 nucleotides: TGTGCCATCAGGGGACTAGCGGGAGTGTCCGATGAGCAGTTCTTC. Amino acid sequence: CAIRGLAGVSDEQFF.

The chain employs TRBV5-1 and TRBJ2-1; TRBD2 matches 10 bases. This CDR3 is built from 15 residues. From germline, CDR1 is SGHRS and CDR2 YFSETQ. Trimming cost V 3 bases and J 3 bases; bases outside gene matches: 3. The CDR3 DNA sequence: TGCGCCAGCAGCTCTAGCGGGAGCTACTACAATGAGCAGTTCTTC. Translating gives CASSSSGSYYNEQFF.

This clonotype was counted many times. The rearrangement links TRBV12-3 or TRBV12-4 to TRBJ2-1, with D possibly matching TRBD2 (6 bases). The last part of the DNA fits TRBJ2-7 better; the J call may be wrong. The length of the CDR3 is 14 residues. As DNA, the CDR3 is TGTGCCAGCACCATTAGCGGAACCTACAATGAGCAGTACTTC. As protein: CASTISGTYNEQYF.

The rearrangement uses TRBV7-2 and TRBJ2-4, with D possibly matching TRBD2 (5 bases). V lost 1 base, J lost 3 bases, and 10 bases lay in between. Germline lookup yields CDR1 SGHTA and CDR2 FQGNSA. The CDR3 sequence is 15 residues long. CDR3 nucleotides: TGTGCCAGCAGCTTAGACCTAGCAGGCAAAAACATTCAGTACTTC. Protein sequence: CASSLDLAGKNIQYF. The full variable domain, rest sourced from reference TRBV7-2 and TRBJ2-4, is GAGVSQSPSNKVTEKGKDVELRCDPISGHTALYWYRQSLGQGLEFLIYFQGNSAPDKSGLPSDRFSAERTGGSVSTLTIQRTQQEDSAVYLCASSLDLAGKNIQYFGAGTRLSVL.

This clonotype was counted at least ten times. This chain joins TRBV6-4 and TRBJ2-7, with 7 bases that match TRBD1. With V trimmed by 5 bases and J by 0 bases, 10 bases remained unmatched. Germline V gene lookup returns CDR1 MRHNA and CDR2 SNTAGT. CDR3 length: 16 residues. CDR3 sequence reads: CASSPNTDRASYEQYF. Here the CDR3 DNA reads TGTGCCAGCAGTCCAAACACCGACAGGGCCTCCTACGAGCAGTACTTC.

This clonotype was found many times. The chain combines TRBV7-8 with TRBJ2-7, with D perhaps TRBD2 (6 bases). The CDR3 length is 14 residues. The V and J ends lost 2 bases and 2 bases respectively, with 10 bases between them. Germline lookup yields CDR1 SGHVS and CDR2 FQNEAQ. CDR3 sequence reads: CASSLSGLAYEQYF. The CDR3 nucleotides read TGTGCCAGCAGCTTATCGGGACTCGCCTACGAGCAGTACTTC. The full variable domain, rest sourced from reference TRBV7-8 and TRBJ2-7, is GAGVSQSPRYKVAKRGQDVALRCDPISGHVSLFWYQQALGQGPEFLTYFQNEAQLDKSGLPSDRFFAERPEGSVSTLKIQRTQQEDSAVYLCASSLSGLAYEQYFGPGTRLTVT.

The genes are TRBV6-5 and TRBJ2-7; possible D gene TRBD2, 5 bases. This CDR3 has 13 amino acids. Trimming stripped 3 bases from V and 5 bases from J, with 11 bases between. Germline V lookup: CDR1 MNHEY, CDR2 SVGAGI. For the CDR3, the DNA is TGTGCCAGCAGTTATAGGGCCGGGAACGAGCAGTACTTC. It is translated as CASSYRAGNEQYF.

This clonotype appeared many times. The chain couples TRBV12-3 or TRBV12-4 to TRBJ2-1, with D possibly being TRBD2 (6 bases). The CDR3 spans 13 residues. Between the trimmed V and J ends, which lost 4 bases and 13 bases, there was a span of 17 bases. CDR3 nucleotides: TGTGCCAGCAGTTCCTACATAGCCGGGGGTCAGTTCTTC. Translation gives CASSSYIAGGQFF.

This rearrangement joins TRBV6-1 to TRBJ2-1; D ambiguous. The CDR3 has 12 residues. V lost 2 bases, J lost 8 bases, and 7 bases lay in between. Per the germline V gene, CDR1 is MNHNS and CDR2 is SASEGT. Here the CDR3 DNA reads TGTGCCAGCAGTGAAATCCGGGATGAGCAGTTCTTC. It yields the protein CASSEIRDEQFF.